A single sample is the source of the 27 T cell receptor beta chains below, sequenced in a study of identical twins. Using its own MiXCR run on the 5' RACE reads, TCRdb lists one record per CDR3 protein. The data show about 810,000 distinct CDR3 sequences, approximately 13% seen once. The same data also went into a second study, on yellow fever vaccine responses in identical twins.

Sequencing was carried out using PBMCs. All receptors derive from a woman between 18 and 29 years old in good health.

This clonotype has just a few counts. The conserved phenylalanine or tryptophan is not found at the CDR3 terminus, so this likely reflects a read error. It is unclear where the CDR3 begins or ends on the DNA, so no DNA is shown, and the CDR3 is as TCRdb lists it. CDR3 protein: CASSQDPKTSED. The chain employs TRBV3-1 and TRBJ2-7; the table's D call, TRBD2, has no DNA check behind it. Germline V CDR1 and CDR2: LGHDT, YNNKEL (reference sequence). The CDR3 has 12 residues if both end residues are counted.

The rearrangement joins TRBV6-1 to TRBJ2-4; 8 nucleotides match TRBD2. Per germline, CDR1 MNHNS and CDR2 SASEGT. The V gene end was trimmed by 6 bases and the J gene end by 6 bases; junction bases not matched to a gene: 7. CDR3 length equals 14 residues. The CDR3 sequence is CASRSRGGGNIQYF. In DNA form, the CDR3 reads TGTGCCAGCAGAAGTCGGGGGGGCGGAAACATTCAGTACTTC.

The chain has TRBV18 and TRBJ2-2, with 12 positions matching TRBD2. This CDR3 spans 16 amino acids. Germline loops: CDR1 KGHSH, CDR2 LQKENI. V lost 6 bases and J lost 4; bases outside the gene matches: 6. DNA for the CDR3: TGTGCCAGCTCTAGTGGACTAGCGGGAACCACCGGGGAGCTGTTTTTT. This codes for CASSSGLAGTTGELFF.

This clonotype came up many times. The rearrangement uses TRBV9 and TRBJ2-2, with a tentative D call TRBD2 (6 bases). Trimming left V 4 bases short and J 5 bases short, with 12 bases between. The CDR3 totals 14 residues. Germline V gene sequence: CDR1 SGDLS, CDR2 YYNGEE. This CDR3 is CASSPSGGTGELFF. In DNA, the CDR3 is TGTGCCAGCAGCCCTAGTGGAGGGACCGGGGAGCTGTTTTTT.

This clonotype has a handful of counts. The rearrangement uses TRBV6-5 and TRBJ2-1; 7 bases match TRBD2. V trimming: 7 bases; J trimming: 13 bases; junction bases outside the gene matches: 7. Germline CDR1 reads MNHEY; CDR2 reads SVGAGI. The length of the CDR3 is 11 residues. CDR3 sequence: CASTWGDYQFF. The DNA for the CDR3 is TGTGCCAGCACCTGGGGGGACTACCAGTTCTTC.

The DNA of the CDR3 is TGTGCCATCAGTGGGACAGCCACGGACTACACCTTC. Protein: CAISGTATDYTF. The V gene is TRBV10-3, the J gene TRBJ1-2; tentatively, D is TRBD1 (6 bases). V was clipped by 4 bases and J by 10 bases, with 13 bases between them. The germline CDR1 and CDR2 sequences are ENHRY and SYGVKD. The CDR3 length is 12 residues.

The V and J genes are TRBV14 and TRBJ1-1; TRBD1 might be the D (6 bases). The CDR3 totals 16 residues. Germline values: CDR1 SGHDN, CDR2 FVKESK. The V end lost 4 bases, the J end lost 11 bases, and 26 bases lay between the germline ends. The CDR3 loop is CASSRADTKRGKEAFF. The CDR3 region has the DNA TGTGCCAGCAGCCGGGCGGATACCAAAAGGGGGAAGGAGGCTTTCTTT.

The chain couples TRBV20-1 to TRBJ2-5; D not certain. V was trimmed by 0 bases and J by 9 bases, leaving 20 bases between them. The CDR3 extends over 15 amino acids. CDR1 is DFQATT and CDR2 is SNEGSKA in the germline V gene (reference sequence). In nucleotides, the CDR3 is TGCAGTGCTAGAGATCTGTTCGGATCGGAACGTGCCCAGTACTTC. Translating gives CSARDLFGSERAQYF.

Many counts were recorded for this clonotype. The chain joins TRBV5-1 to TRBJ2-5; D unclear. V gave up 0 bases and J gave up 5 bases, with 17 bases separating them. Looked up from germline, CDR1 is SGHRS and CDR2 is YFSETQ. The CDR3 has 16 residues. This chain's CDR3 is CASSLGSSAVVETQYF. The CDR3 coding sequence is TGCGCCAGCAGCTTGGGTAGCTCGGCCGTCGTGGAGACCCAGTACTTC.

This clonotype turned up a few times. The chain links TRBV7-2 to TRBJ2-7, with D perhaps matching TRBD2 (6 bases). The CDR3 runs to 15 residues. Per germline, CDR1 SGHTA and CDR2 FQGNSA. Trimming removed 0 bases at V and 2 bases at J, with 11 bases between. The CDR3 DNA sequence: TGTGCCAGCAGCTTAGCGCACGGCGGGACCTACGAGCAGTACTTC. Amino acids: CASSLAHGGTYEQYF. Using reference TRBV7-2 and TRBJ2-7 for the parts outside the CDR3, the full variable domain is GAGVSQSPSNKVTEKGKDVELRCDPISGHTALYWYRQSLGQGLEFLIYFQGNSAPDKSGLPSDRFSAERTGGSVSTLTIQRTQQEDSAVYLCASSLAHGGTYEQYFGPGTRLTVT.

The J gene is TRBJ2-1, the V gene TRBV6-4; D assignment may be TRBD1 or TRBD2 (5 bases each). The V end was cut by 5 bases, the J end by 6 bases, with 11 bases between. Germline CDR1 is MRHNA and CDR2 is SNTAGT. This CDR3 is built from 13 residues. CDR3 DNA sequence: TGTGCCAGCAGTCGGGACGGGGTCAATGAGCAGTTCTTC. As protein: CASSRDGVNEQFF.

In its sample, this clonotype was seen a few times. The chain combines TRBV7-9 with TRBJ1-2; a possible D gene is TRBD1 (6 bases). The CDR3 covers 14 residues. Germline V CDR1 and CDR2: SEHNR, FQNEAQ (reference sequence). The V and J ends lost 5 bases and 5 bases respectively, with 15 bases between them. This CDR3 is CASSVSQGGYGYTF. The CDR3 DNA reads TGTGCCAGCAGCGTATCACAGGGAGGGTATGGCTACACCTTC.

This clonotype has a count of ten or more. The chain carries TRBV5-1 and TRBJ2-1; the match to TRBD2 covers 9 bases. The germline V gene has CDR1 SGHRS and CDR2 YFSETQ. Trimming took 1 base from V and 2 from J; bases not matched to a gene: 10. The CDR3 totals 18 residues. This CDR3 is CASSLRWAGGQTYNEQFF. For the CDR3, the DNA is TGCGCCAGCAGCTTGAGGTGGGCGGGGGGGCAGACCTACAATGAGCAGTTCTTC.

The sample holds a few counts of this clonotype. The chain employs TRBV28 and TRBJ2-5, with TRBD1 matching over 7 bases. V lost 3 bases and J lost 2; bases outside the gene matches: 9. CDR1 and CDR2 from the germline V gene are MDHEN and SYDVKM. The CDR3 spans 16 residues. CDR3 DNA: TGTGCCAGCAGTTTCCGGACAGGCCGCTCACAAGAGACCCAGTACTTC. Translation: CASSFRTGRSQETQYF.

A few counts support this clonotype. This rearrangement joins TRBV7-9 to TRBJ1-6, with 11 bases lining up with TRBD1. The CDR3 has 15 residues. J lost 8 bases, V lost 5 bases, and 5 bases had no gene match. Germline V CDR1 and CDR2: SEHNR, FQNEAQ (reference sequence). The CDR3 loop reads CASSQGGQGDSPLHF. The CDR3 DNA follows: TGTGCCAGCAGCCAAGGGGGACAGGGGGATTCACCCCTCCACTTT.

This clonotype was observed a few times. This rearrangement joins TRBV27 to TRBJ1-6; 8 bases align to TRBD1. The germline V gene has CDR1 MNHEY and CDR2 SMNVEV (reference sequence). Losses at the gene ends were 6 bases for V and 6 bases for J; bases not matched to a gene: 4. The CDR3 sequence is 14 residues long. The CDR3 nucleotides read TGTGCCAGCAGGGGAGGACAGGGTAATTCACCCCTCCACTTT. It translates to CASRGGQGNSPLHF.

This clonotype was found many times. The rearrangement uses TRBV12-3 or TRBV12-4 and TRBJ2-2; TRBD1 matches 10 bases. CDR3 size: 15 residues. The V segment lost 3 bases and the J segment 4 bases; nucleotides outside the gene matches: 2. The CDR3 reads CASSFRDRGTGELFF. CDR3 DNA sequence: TGTGCCAGCAGTTTTCGGGACAGGGGCACCGGGGAGCTGTTTTTT.

The rearrangement uses TRBV20-1 and TRBJ2-1; D is unresolved. Trimming took off 3 bases at V and 0 bases at J, with 9 bases between the two ends. The CDR3 has 14 residues. Germline CDR1 reads DFQATT; CDR2 reads SNEGSKA (reference sequence). The CDR3, as DNA: TGCAGTGCTAGTAACTGGAACTCCTACAATGAGCAGTTCTTC. Protein: CSASNWNSYNEQFF.

In its sample, this clonotype was seen a few times. The chain uses TRBV2 and TRBJ2-2; D remains unclear. The V gene lost 7 bases and the J gene lost 4 bases, with 13 bases spanning the gap. The CDR3 is 14 residues long. Germline loops: CDR1 SNHLY, CDR2 FYNNEI. CDR3 loop: CASTRTSFTGELFF. CDR3 coding DNA: TGTGCCAGCACCAGGACGAGTTTCACCGGGGAGCTGTTTTTT.

This clonotype was recorded many times. The rearrangement links TRBV27 to TRBJ2-6, with no clear D. Deletions cut 4 bases from V and 0 bases from J, with 7 bases between. This CDR3 is built from 15 residues. The V gene's germline CDR1 is MNHEY and CDR2 SMNVEV (reference sequence). The CDR3 nucleotides are TGTGCCAGCAGTTATGGGATCTCTGGGGCCAACGTCCTGACTTTC. It specifies CASSYGISGANVLTF.

This clonotype was counted only a few times. The rearrangement uses TRBV10-3 and TRBJ2-2; 9 bases line up with TRBD2. Germline loops: CDR1 ENHRY, CDR2 SYGVKD. Germline trimming cut 8 bases from V and 6 bases from J; bases unmatched to any gene: 10. The CDR3 contains 15 residues. CDR3 amino acids: CAIGSASGDPGELFF. Written as DNA, the CDR3 is TGTGCCATCGGTTCGGCTAGCGGGGACCCCGGGGAGCTGTTTTTT.

The chain recombines TRBV4-1 with TRBJ2-5; 7 nucleotides agree with TRBD1. CDR1 and CDR2 from the germline V gene are MGHRA and YSYEKL. The trim removed 0 bases at V and 4 bases at J, leaving 8 bases unmatched. The length of the CDR3 is 16 residues. The CDR3 bases are TGCGCCAGCAGCCAAGATAAAAGGGCAGGGGGAGAGACCCAGTACTTC. Its protein product is CASSQDKRAGGETQYF.

The V call is TRBV12-3 or TRBV12-4, the J call TRBJ1-1, with a possible D match to TRBD1 (6 bases). The CDR3 extends over 13 amino acids. Trimming shortened V by 5 bases and J by 8 bases, and 15 bases separated the two germline ends. CDR3 bases: TGTGCCAGCAGTGCACCCCCCGGGACAGAAGCTTTCTTT. It specifies CASSAPPGTEAFF.

The genes are TRBV28 and TRBJ2-3; D not certain. V lost 5 bases and J 5 bases, leaving 5 bases between the germline ends. The CDR3 extends over 11 amino acids. The germline V gene encodes CDR1 MDHEN and CDR2 SYDVKM. The CDR3 nucleotides read TGTGCCAGCAGTATTGTAGATACGCAGTATTTT. It translates to CASSIVDTQYF.

This clonotype was found a few times. The chain couples TRBV20-1 to TRBJ2-7; D call uncertain. V shed 1 base and J shed 4 bases, with 14 bases lying between them. CDR1 and CDR2 from the germline V gene are DFQATT and SNEGSKA (reference sequence). CDR3 size: 14 residues. The CDR3 region is CSARGVEAVYEQYF. CDR3 sequence (DNA): TGCAGTGCTAGAGGGGTAGAGGCAGTTTACGAGCAGTACTTC.

This clonotype was seen more than once but under ten times. The chain links TRBV3-1 to TRBJ2-3; D is unresolved. V was shortened by 4 bases and J by 7 bases, with 15 bases between the two germline ends. The CDR3 totals 14 residues. The germline V gene encodes CDR1 LGHDT and CDR2 YNNKEL (reference sequence). The CDR3 loop is CASSPGVEANTQYF. The CDR3 DNA is TGTGCCAGCAGCCCCGGCGTAGAGGCGAATACGCAGTATTTT.

In this sample, this clonotype turned up many times. This chain joins TRBV28 and TRBJ2-1, with D possibly being TRBD1 (6 bases). CDR1 is MDHEN and CDR2 is SYDVKM in the germline V gene. Trimming took off 4 bases at V and 7 bases at J, with 11 bases between the two ends. The CDR3 sequence is 13 residues long. CDR3 nucleotides: TGTGCCAGCAGTTGGACACAGGGTAATGAGCAGTTCTTC. Protein: CASSWTQGNEQFF. Based on the CDR3 plus reference TRBV28 and TRBJ2-1, the full variable domain is DVKVTQSSRYLVKRTGEKVFLECVQDMDHENMFWYRQDPGLGLRLIYFSYDVKMKEKGDIPEGYSVSREKKERFSLILESASTNQTSMYLCASSWTQGNEQFFGPGTRLTVL.